Listed below are T cell receptor beta chains from one sample, sequenced in a study of spatial heterogeneity in lung cancer. TCRdb ran MiXCR on the 5' RACE reads and lists one entry per CDR3 protein. The table shows around 15,000 distinct CDR3 sequences, with 6.8% occurring only once. The starting material was lung tumor tissue, obtained at surgery. Source of these receptors: a female donor with early-stage non-small cell lung cancer. Both conserved end residues are trimmed from each CDR3. Each record gives: V gene, J gene, CDR3 protein.

TRBV12-3/TRBV12-4	TRBJ1-2	ASSAGKKGGYT
TRBV7-8	TRBJ1-1	ASTPGRVNTEAF
TRBV28	TRBJ2-2	ASRSSGQAAGELF
TRBV27	TRBJ1-2	ASSYGGQPYGYT
TRBV6-6	TRBJ2-2	ASSPPNTGELF
TRBV21-1	TRBJ2-5	ASSGLGRETQY
TRBV5-5	TRBJ1-2	ASSLVGGKDYT
TRBV7-3	TRBJ2-1	ASSPTGSSNNEQF
TRBV20-1	TRBJ1-6	SSRVGSYNSPLH
TRBV7-9	TRBJ1-6	ASSGQDHSPLH
TRBV28	TRBJ1-4	ASSSIQGVNEKLF
TRBV9	TRBJ2-7	ASSVGSQSSYEQY
TRBV20-1	TRBJ2-1	SASTASGESSYNEQF
TRBV5-4	TRBJ2-1	ASSLVSGGPSSYNEQF
TRBV7-7	TRBJ2-3	ASSFQAGDTQY
TRBV19	TRBJ1-1	ASTQEFRTEAF
TRBV2	TRBJ1-5	ASTSDRLQPQH
TRBV10-3	TRBJ2-7	AISESGILDSKYEQY
TRBV9	TRBJ1-2	ASSVEGTGRNGYT
TRBV7-2	TRBJ1-4	ASSHSSRNNEKLF
TRBV5-5	TRBJ2-2	ASSLRGNTGELF
TRBV4-3	TRBJ1-2	ASSVDRGLNYGYT
TRBV11-2	TRBJ2-5	ASSFTSGGRETQY
TRBV25-1	TRBJ2-2	ASSRTGEGNTGELF
TRBV7-3	TRBJ1-1	ASSPGTTGAEAF
TRBV4-1	TRBJ2-1	ASSVPGLAGPNEQF
TRBV7-2	TRBJ2-5	ASSRSRGPQETQY
TRBV6-6	TRBJ1-3	ASSVDRAGATIY
TRBV7-2	TRBJ2-2	ASSLDFAVTWITGELF
TRBV13	TRBJ2-2	ASSGSWGLNTGELF
TRBV4-1	TRBJ2-2	ASSWDRDTGELF
TRBV7-2	TRBJ2-7	ASSLAYQYGEQY
TRBV4-3	TRBJ2-1	ASSQDFNGVTYNEQF
TRBV2	TRBJ1-1	ASGPDGTEAF
TRBV29-1	TRBJ2-3	SVASTGPDTQY
TRBV5-1	TRBJ1-3	ASSLLQGTAGNTIY
TRBV4-2	TRBJ2-3	ASSTGTQSTDTQY
TRBV14	TRBJ1-2	ASSQSTRGYT
TRBV12-3/TRBV12-4	TRBJ1-5	ASSLAFGFGQPQH
TRBV20-1	TRBJ2-7	SAAGPNEQY
TRBV6-2/TRBV6-3	TRBJ1-5	ASSYPKGPGNQPQH
TRBV6-2/TRBV6-3	TRBJ1-1	ASRRENTEAF
TRBV9	TRBJ2-3	ASSDRRGGVGSTDTQY
TRBV14	TRBJ1-1	ASSEGLNTEAF
TRBV7-2	TRBJ1-6	ASSFPKDSPLH
TRBV29-1	TRBJ1-1	SVAEGRPNTEAF
TRBV27	TRBJ2-2	ASSSRTTTGELF
TRBV29-1	TRBJ2-3	SPSGLAFFRHTQY
TRBV19	TRBJ2-7	ASSIAGTSAHEQY
TRBV18	TRBJ1-4	ASSPAGVGEKLF
TRBV11-2	TRBJ2-2	ASSLVVSWLLNTGELF
TRBV20-1	TRBJ2-5	SAPLAAGGLREETQY
TRBV5-4	TRBJ1-1	ASSDYYRGGGTEAF
TRBV5-5	TRBJ1-5	ASSQDRGPFSNQPQH
TRBV5-1	TRBJ1-6	APKGREGSPLH
TRBV12-3/TRBV12-4	TRBJ2-3	ASTLGLAGALGDTQY
TRBV7-3	TRBJ2-1	ASSLTRTFYNEQF